This entry lists 17 T cell receptor beta chains sequenced from one sample in a study of beta chain features in type 1 diabetes. As every portion of the isolated RNA was reverse transcribed, the sequencing read expressed TCRB transcripts. Data came from immunoSEQ multiplex PCR; TCRdb stores just in-frame clones and leaves some out. Among about 110,000 clones listed, roughly 43% were seen once. What was sequenced was stem cell memory CD4+ T cells from blood. Every receptor here comes from a young woman in good health.

The chain combines TRBV28 with TRBJ2-1; D remains ambiguous. Germline V CDR1 and CDR2: MDHEN, SYDVKM. Trimming removed 6 bases from V and 1 base from J, with 13 bases in between. This CDR3 spans 15 amino acids. The DNA of the CDR3 is TGTGCCAGCAGACCACGAGGCAGTTCCTACAATGAGCAGTTCTTC. The encoded protein is CASRPRGSSYNEQFF.

In its sample, this clone was seen once. V gene TRBV11-2 combines with J gene TRBJ2-5, with D possibly matching TRBD1 (8 bases). CDR3 length: 18 amino acids. Germline loops: CDR1 SGHAT, CDR2 FQNNGV. Trimming removed 0 bases at V and 4 bases at J, with 21 bases between. The CDR3: CASSLERTGKRDGETQYF. As DNA, the CDR3 is TGTGCCAGCAGCTTAGAAAGGACAGGGAAGCGGGATGGAGAGACCCAGTACTTC.

This clone has just a few counts. The CDR3 DNA reads TGTGCCAGCAGCCCGGACAGGGGCCGCGACTATGGCTACACCTTC. Residues: CASSPDRGRDYGYTF. This chain joins TRBV6-6 and TRBJ1-2; 9 bases are a match to TRBD1. This CDR3 has 15 amino acids. CDR1 MNHNY and CDR2 SVGAGI come from the germline V gene (reference sequence). V was pared by 6 bases and J by 3 bases, with 8 bases of the junction left unmatched.

The chain couples TRBV18 to TRBJ2-2, with 8 bases that match TRBD2. From germline, CDR1 is KGHSH and CDR2 LQKENI. This CDR3 is 14 amino acids long. V dropped 6 bases and J dropped 3; count of bases not matched to a gene: 3. In DNA form, the CDR3 reads TGTGCCAGCTCTGGAGCGGGAGACACCGGGGAGCTGTTTTTT. It yields the protein CASSGAGDTGELFF.

CDR3 residues: CASSQALLAPIYNEQFF. The CDR3 nucleotides are TGTGCCAGCAGCCAAGCCCTCTTAGCCCCGATCTACAATGAGCAGTTCTTC. The chain joins TRBV14 to TRBJ2-1; D gene ambiguous. V shed 1 base and J shed 3 bases, with 16 bases lying between them. This CDR3 contains 17 residues. CDR1 and CDR2 (germline): SGHDN, FVKESK. The variable domain in full, completed from reference TRBV14 and TRBJ2-1, reads EAGVTQFPSHSVIEKGQTVTLRCDPISGHDNLYWYRRVMGKEIKFLLHFVKESKQDESGMPNNRFLAERTGGTYSTLKVQPAELEDSGVYFCASSQALLAPIYNEQFFGPGTRLTVL.

DNA for the CDR3: TGTGCCAGCTCAAAAGGTCCAGCGGGAGATGCAGATACGCAGTATTTT. Its translation: CASSKGPAGDADTQYF. The chain is built from TRBV18 and TRBJ2-3; TRBD2 matches 8 bases. The CDR3 extends over 16 amino acids. The germline V gene has CDR1 KGHSH and CDR2 LQKENI. V shed 5 bases and J 4 bases; nucleotides not matched to a gene: 11.

The rearrangement uses TRBV6-5 and TRBJ2-6; D ambiguous. The CDR3 loop spans 14 amino acids. Germline V gives CDR1 MNHEY, CDR2 SVGAGI. V gave up 6 bases and J gave up 4 bases, with 10 bases separating them. The CDR3, as DNA: TGTGCCAGCAGCAGGTCGATCGGGGCCAACGTCCTGACTTTC. This codes for CASSRSIGANVLTF.

This clone was counted between two and nine times. The chain uses TRBV12-5 and TRBJ1-1; the match to TRBD1 covers 7 bases. Germline-derived CDR1 and CDR2 are LGHNT and FRNRAP. With 5 bases clipped from V and 0 bases from J, the junction kept 24 bases outside the gene matches. This CDR3 is built from 21 residues. The CDR3 protein is CASGDERPKTGRRFMNTEAFF. CDR3 coding DNA: TGTGCTAGTGGTGACGAACGACCTAAGACAGGGCGTAGATTTATGAACACTGAAGCTTTCTTT.

This clone occurred a few times. The chain recombines TRBV2 with TRBJ1-1, with 9 bases that match TRBD1. J was trimmed by 0 bases and V by 11 bases; bases with no gene match: 10. The length of the CDR3 is 15 residues. Looked up from germline, CDR1 is SNHLY and CDR2 is FYNNEI. CDR3 DNA: TGTGCCGGTCGGGGTGGGACAGGGCTGAACACTGAAGCTTTCTTT. Residues: CAGRGGTGLNTEAFF.

This clone was picked up a small number of times. The chain joins TRBV2 to TRBJ1-1; 9 nucleotides line up with TRBD1. Germline V gene data show CDR1 as SNHLY and CDR2 as FYNNEI. V shed 4 bases, J shed 6 bases, and the junction held 0 bases outside the gene matches. The CDR3 is 12 residues long. DNA of the CDR3: TGTGCCAGCAGTGGACAGGGGGCTGAAGCTTTCTTT. This sequence encodes CASSGQGAEAFF.

The J gene is TRBJ2-7, the V gene TRBV21-1; the table's D call, TRBD1, has no DNA check behind it. TRBV21-1 is termed a pseudogene. CDR3 length equals 14 residues. CDR3 DNA: TGTGCCAGCAGCATCCGTGGCAGGGGGTACGAGCAGTACTTC. As protein: CASSIRGRGYEQYF.

This sequence joins TRBV5-1 and TRBJ2-1; 7 bases map to TRBD1. The V segment lost 1 base and the J segment 12 bases; nucleotides outside the gene matches: 1. Germline lookup yields CDR1 SGHRS and CDR2 YFSETQ. This CDR3 spans 11 amino acids. This CDR3 is CASSLTGAQFF. The CDR3 DNA sequence: TGCGCCAGCAGCTTGACAGGGGCGCAGTTCTTC.

The genes are TRBV6-6 and TRBJ2-5; 7 bases match TRBD2. The CDR3 sequence is 15 residues long. The V segment lost 0 bases and the J segment 9 bases; nucleotides outside the gene matches: 10. CDR1 and CDR2 from the germline V gene are MNHNY and SVGAGI (reference sequence). CDR3 residues: CASSYSNGGLGAQYF. CDR3 nucleotide sequence: TGTGCCAGCAGTTACTCAAACGGGGGGTTGGGGGCCCAGTACTTC.

The V gene is TRBV7-2, the J gene TRBJ1-2; D gene unclear. The V and J ends lost 1 base and 5 bases respectively, with 11 bases between them. The length of the CDR3 is 14 residues. Germline V lookup: CDR1 SGHTA, CDR2 FQGNSA. CDR3 nucleotides: TGTGCCAGCAGCTTAGAATACCGAGGATATGGCTACACCTTC. Translation: CASSLEYRGYGYTF.

V usage is TRBV27 and J usage is TRBJ1-3; D remains unclear. The CDR3 length is 15 residues. The V end was cut by 5 bases, the J end by 4 bases, with 15 bases between. Germline CDR1 is MNHEY and CDR2 is SMNVEV (reference sequence). The CDR3 protein is CASSLLGAPGNTIYF. The CDR3 nucleotides read TGTGCCAGCAGTCTCCTAGGAGCCCCCGGAAACACCATATATTTT.

This clone turned up a few times. The chain joins TRBV29-1 to TRBJ2-7, with 8 bases aligning to TRBD1. Germline trimming cut 4 bases from V and 6 bases from J; bases unmatched to any gene: 17. This CDR3 has 16 amino acids. Germline values: CDR1 SQVTM, CDR2 ANQGSEA. The CDR3 is CSVGEGFWTGKGEQYF. DNA of the CDR3: TGCAGCGTTGGAGAGGGTTTTTGGACAGGGAAAGGCGAGCAGTACTTC.

The chain uses TRBV5-4 and TRBJ2-2, with 16 bases identical to TRBD2. CDR3 length: 17 residues. Germline-derived CDR1 and CDR2 are SGHNT and YYREEE (reference sequence). The V gene end was trimmed by 3 bases and the J gene end by 7 bases; junction bases not matched to a gene: 6. The CDR3 sequence: CASSSGLAGGPGGELFF. The CDR3 bases are TGTGCCAGCAGCTCGGGACTAGCGGGAGGGCCCGGCGGGGAGCTGTTTTTT.